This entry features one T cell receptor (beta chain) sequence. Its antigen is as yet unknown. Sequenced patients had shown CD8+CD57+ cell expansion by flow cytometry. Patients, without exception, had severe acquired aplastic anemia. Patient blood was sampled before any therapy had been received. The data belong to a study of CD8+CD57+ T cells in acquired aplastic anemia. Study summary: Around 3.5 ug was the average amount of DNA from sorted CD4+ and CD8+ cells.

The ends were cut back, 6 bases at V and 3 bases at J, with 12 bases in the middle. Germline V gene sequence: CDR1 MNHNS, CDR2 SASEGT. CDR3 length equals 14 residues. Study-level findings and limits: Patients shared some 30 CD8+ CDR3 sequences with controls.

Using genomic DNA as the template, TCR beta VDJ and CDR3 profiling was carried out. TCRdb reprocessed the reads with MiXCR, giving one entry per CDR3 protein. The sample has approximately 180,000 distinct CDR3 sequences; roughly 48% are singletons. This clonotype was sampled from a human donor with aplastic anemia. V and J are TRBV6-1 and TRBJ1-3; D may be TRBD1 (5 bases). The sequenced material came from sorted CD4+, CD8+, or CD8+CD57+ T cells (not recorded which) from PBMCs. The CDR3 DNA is TGTGCCAGCAGCCGGGGGTCGGATGGAAACACCATATATTTT. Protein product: CASSRGSDGNTIYF.